This T cell receptor (beta chain) was obtained from a study of blood T cells in healthy people across ages. Study-wide context: Template switching picked up about one barcoded beta molecule for each two T cells.

The CDR3 is 16 amino acids. Looked up from germline, CDR1 is SGHRS and CDR2 is YFSETQ. Ten or more counts support this clonotype. One junction end disagrees with the germline gene, perhaps due to a read error. Alongside a J-beta primer mix, a sample-barcoded 5' primer served in a second PCR lasting roughly 7 to 11 cycles. The template-switch adaptor was a 5' adaptor with 12 random nucleotides. It tagged each cDNA molecule. A single record per CDR3 protein comes from TCRdb applying MiXCR to the 5' RACE reads. The repertoire holds approximately 960,000 distinct CDR3 sequences, with about 28% as singletons. A further study also used this sample, focusing on T cells of mothers and their children. That study adds: There were over 8 million TCR beta CDR3 reads from each mother and several million from each child. For unrelated pairs as for related ones, thymic selection shapes TCR recombination output similarly.

The chain employs TRBV5-1 and TRBJ1-6, with a weak D call TRBD1 (6 bases). The clonotype comes from a woman in her thirties or forties in good health. The sample was blood. CDR3 in DNA: TGTGCCAGCAGCTTAGCGGGGCAGGGGAATAATTCACCCCTCCACTTT. This codes for CASSLAGQGNNSPLHF.